This T cell receptor beta chain was retrieved from a study of blood T cell repertoires in COVID-19. Study information: Whether acute or convalescent, the COVID-19 samples came from the United States, Italy and Spain. The cDNA or gDNA used as material had been derived from T cells, B-cell-depleted T cells, or PBMCs.

The length of the CDR3 is 13 residues. The germline CDR1 and CDR2 sequences are MGHRA and YSYEKL. V shed 0 bases and J shed 7 bases, with 7 bases lying between them. Seattle's enrolled individuals joined amid active infection and were then monitored longitudinally. Assay: immunoSEQ multiplex PCR; the TCRdb copy retains only in-frame clones and omits some. The table lists some 160,000 clones, roughly 89% of them singletons. The receptor's source is a woman aged 65 to 85 with COVID-19, enrolled during active disease. Sequencing input: peripheral blood. This chain connects TRBV4-1 to TRBJ1-5; D uncertain. This CDR3 is CASSQEATQPQHF. For the CDR3, the DNA is TGCGCCAGCAGCCAAGAGGCCACGCAGCCCCAGCATTTT.